The source of this TCR beta chain is a study of T-cell reconstitution after alpha-beta-depleted transplantation in children (dated by TCRdb to 2015 to 2016). Regarding the study in general: Using TCR repertoire profiling, the study followed T-cell immune reconstitution in a quantitative way in children after TCRalphabeta/CD19-depleted allogeneic hematopoietic cell transplantation.

This clonotype showed up just a few times. Its antigen specificity is not known. Nothing much larger sits one base from this clone, and base qualities are not available. Spanning cysteine to phenylalanine, the CDR3 consists of 18 amino acids. The CDR3 DNA has 54 bases and is translated from base 1. In the germline V gene, CDR1 corresponds to SGHDT and CDR2 to YYEEEE. The germline V and J ends show losses of 4 bases and 2 bases respectively, and no gene match explains 14 bases of the junction. The library was prepared using PCR. The sequencer listed for this sample is Illumina HiSeq 2500. TCR library preparation used molecular barcoding, with unique molecular identifiers applied to normalize quantification of the TCRbeta repertoire. TCRdb redid the processing of the public reads, applying fastp at Q25 and MiXCR, and retained in-frame beta chains. Rows merge per CDR3 protein into single entries with the most common DNA and genes. A total of 450,000 to 600,000 distinct CDR3 sequences appear in this sample, around 18% of them only once. The ten biggest clones cover 3.3% of the sample.

This receptor was taken from a human donor who donated a stem cell graft to a child with acute lymphoblastic leukemia. In this chain, TRBV5-6 is recombined with TRBJ2-3; the central 9 bases match TRBD2. The specimen comprised PBMCs from the stem cell graft donor, sampled from the stem cell graft. The CDR3 protein: CASSPGAGGGEDTDTQYF. The DNA sequence follows: TGTGCCAGCAGCCCCGGAGCGGGAGGCGGGGAGGACACAGATACGCAGTATTTT.